These 14 T cell receptor beta chains share one sample of origin, sequenced in a study of cytomegalovirus exposure and HLA in healthy donors (dated by TCRdb to about 2017). The library came from the immunoSEQ multiplex PCR assay. The multiplex PCR relied on a mix of 60 forward primers for TCR Vbeta segments and 13 reverse primers for TCR Jbeta segments. TCRdb mirrors the immuneACCESS table, restricted to in-frame sequences. Some clones are absent from its copies; in checked studies, under half trace to an unresolved V gene, and the reason for the others is unknown. In this sample the table shows 160,000 or so clones, 60% to 85% of which occur a single time. The ten biggest clones cover 6.5% to 8.5% of the sample. The specimen was PBMCs. The receptors stem from a middle-aged woman in good health and CMV-seropositive.

The chain employs TRBV19 and TRBJ1-6; no reliable D call. The V gene lost 3 bases and the J gene lost 7 bases, with 10 bases spanning the gap. The CDR3 covers 14 residues. Germline V lookup: CDR1 LNHDA, CDR2 SQIVND (reference sequence). CDR3 nucleotides: TGTGCCAGTAGTATGTCGGGTACCAATTCACCCCTCCACTTT. Its protein is CASSMSGTNSPLHF.

The table lists this clone with a count of one. This chain connects TRBV10-3 to TRBJ1-1; 9 nucleotides agree with TRBD1. V lost 4 bases to trimming and J lost 4 bases; unmatched junction nucleotides: 1. There are 13 residues in the CDR3. The germline V gene encodes CDR1 ENHRY and CDR2 SYGVKD. CDR3 in amino acids: CAISAQGATEAFF. CDR3 nucleotides: TGTGCCATCAGTGCACAGGGGGCCACTGAAGCTTTCTTT.

The chain employs TRBV5-1 and TRBJ2-5; 12 positions match TRBD2. Germline-derived CDR1 and CDR2 are SGHRS and YFSETQ. This CDR3 has 16 amino acids. V shed 4 bases and J 2 bases; nucleotides not matched to a gene: 6. The CDR3 here is CASSLTSGGIQETQYF. DNA of the CDR3: TGCGCCAGCAGCCTCACTAGCGGGGGGATTCAAGAGACCCAGTACTTC.

J is TRBJ1-2 and V is TRBV9; 7 bases are a match to TRBD1. This CDR3 is built from 13 residues. V dropped 4 bases and J dropped 12; count of bases not matched to a gene: 12. Germline V gene sequence: CDR1 SGDLS, CDR2 YYNGEE. The CDR3 region has the DNA TGTGCCAGCAGCCAATACCCCGACAGGGACAACACCTTC. Its translation: CASSQYPDRDNTF.

This clone occurred a few times. The rearrangement uses TRBV5-1 and TRBJ2-3, with a weak D call TRBD2 (5 bases). V was shortened by 4 bases and J by 5 bases, with 20 bases between the two germline ends. Germline values: CDR1 SGHRS, CDR2 YFSETQ. The CDR3 is 16 amino acids. CDR3 nucleotides: TGCGCCAGCAGCCTCGCTAGCTCCGGGGTGGGAGATACGCAGTATTTT. It encodes CASSLASSGVGDTQYF.

The rearrangement uses TRBV6-6 and TRBJ1-3; the D is unclear. This CDR3 is 12 amino acids long. V was trimmed by 8 bases and J by 4 bases, leaving 9 bases between them. Germline V lookup: CDR1 MNHNY, CDR2 SVGAGI (reference sequence). The CDR3 sequence is CASGGSGNTIYF. Written as DNA, the CDR3 is TGTGCCAGCGGAGGCTCCGGAAACACCATATATTTT.

A note on this clone: Other DNA sequences of this sample code for an identical CDR3. DNA for the CDR3: TGTGCCAGCAGTGAAACCCCGCGAGATGAGAGAAACACCATATATTTT. This sequence encodes CASSETPRDERNTIYF. This chain joins TRBV6-1 and TRBJ1-3; D unresolved. The CDR3 loop spans 16 amino acids. Germline values: CDR1 MNHNS, CDR2 SASEGT. Trimming cost V 2 bases and J 5 bases, with 16 bases left between them.

This sequence joins TRBV15 and TRBJ2-1; 7 bases map to TRBD1. The CDR3 loop spans 13 amino acids. CDR1 LNHNV and CDR2 YYDKDF come from the germline V gene (reference sequence). V dropped 2 bases and J dropped 6; count of bases not matched to a gene: 1. The CDR3 DNA follows: TGTGCCACCAGCAGATACAGGGGCAATGAGCAGTTCTTC. Amino acid sequence: CATSRYRGNEQFF. Drawing the rest from reference TRBV15 and TRBJ2-1, the complete variable domain is DAMVIQNPRYQVTQFGKPVTLSCSQTLNHNVMYWYQQKSSQAPKLLFHYYDKDFNNEADTPDNFQSRRPNTSFCFLDIRSPGLGDTAMYLCATSRYRGNEQFFGPGTRLTVL.

V is TRBV6-6 and J is TRBJ1-4; no clear D. Per the germline V gene, CDR1 is MNHNY and CDR2 is SVGAGI (reference sequence). The length of the CDR3 is 13 residues. Deletions cut 2 bases from V and 7 bases from J, with 8 bases between. The CDR3 DNA reads TGTGCCAGCAGTTACGAAATGGCTGAAAAACTGTTTTTT. This sequence encodes CASSYEMAEKLFF.

V usage is TRBV19 and J usage is TRBJ2-7, with D perhaps TRBD1 (6 bases). This CDR3 has 14 amino acids. Between the trimmed V and J ends, which lost 6 bases and 5 bases, there was a span of 17 bases. Germline values: CDR1 LNHDA, CDR2 SQIVND (reference sequence). CDR3 sequence (DNA): TGTGCCAGTAGGGTAGGGGGTAATTCGGACGAGCAGTACTTC. Translating gives CASRVGGNSDEQYF.

V and J are TRBV7-8 and TRBJ1-6; D unclear. V was pared by 2 bases and J by 4 bases, with 15 bases between. The CDR3 runs 17 residues. The germline V gene has CDR1 SGHVS and CDR2 FQNEAQ. CDR3 in amino acids: CASSLLPIGGYNSPLHF. The CDR3 nucleotides are TGTGCCAGCAGCTTACTCCCGATAGGCGGGTATAATTCACCCCTCCACTTT. Drawing the rest from reference TRBV7-8 and TRBJ1-6, the complete variable domain is GAGVSQSPRYKVAKRGQDVALRCDPISGHVSLFWYQQALGQGPEFLTYFQNEAQLDKSGLPSDRFFAERPEGSVSTLKIQRTQQEDSAVYLCASSLLPIGGYNSPLHFGNGTRLTVT.

This chain joins TRBV2 and TRBJ1-2, with a possible D match to TRBD1 (6 bases). The CDR3 is made up of 17 amino acids. Trimming removed 3 bases at V and 4 bases at J, with 21 bases between. The germline gives CDR1 SNHLY, CDR2 FYNNEI. CDR3 in DNA: TGTGCCAGCAGTGACGGTTTGGGGGCCGAGAGCGGCTATGGCTACACCTTC. This gives the protein CASSDGLGAESGYGYTF. The entire variable domain, with the rest obtained from reference TRBV2 and TRBJ1-2, is as follows: EPEVTQTPSHQVTQMGQEVILRCVPISNHLYFYWYRQILGQKVEFLVSFYNNEISEKSEIFDDQFSVERPDGSNFTLKIRSTKLEDSAMYFCASSDGLGAESGYGYTFGSGTRLTVV.

This rearrangement joins TRBV10-3 to TRBJ2-7, with a weak D call TRBD2 (5 bases). This CDR3 comprises 13 residues. CDR1 and CDR2 (germline): ENHRY, SYGVKD. V shed 10 bases and J shed 7 bases, with 20 bases lying between them. CDR3 residues: CATYSAARREQYF. The CDR3 DNA sequence: TGTGCCACATACAGTGCCGCTCGGAGGGAGCAGTACTTC.

The chain carries TRBV30 and TRBJ2-1; 9 bases map to TRBD1. CDR3 length: 15 residues. V trimming: 2 bases; J trimming: 7 bases; junction bases outside the gene matches: 9. CDR1 is GTSNPN and CDR2 is SVGIG in the germline V gene (reference sequence). The CDR3 coding sequence is TGTGCCTGGAGTCAGGGCTGGACAGGGGCGAATGAGCAGTTCTTC. It codes for CAWSQGWTGANEQFF. Complete variable domain (other parts from reference TRBV30 and TRBJ2-1): SQTIHQWPATLVQPVGSPLSLECTVEGTSNPNLYWYRQAAGRGLQLLFYSVGIGQISSEVPQNLSASRPQDRQFILSSKKLLLSDSGFYLCAWSQGWTGANEQFFGPGTRLTVL.